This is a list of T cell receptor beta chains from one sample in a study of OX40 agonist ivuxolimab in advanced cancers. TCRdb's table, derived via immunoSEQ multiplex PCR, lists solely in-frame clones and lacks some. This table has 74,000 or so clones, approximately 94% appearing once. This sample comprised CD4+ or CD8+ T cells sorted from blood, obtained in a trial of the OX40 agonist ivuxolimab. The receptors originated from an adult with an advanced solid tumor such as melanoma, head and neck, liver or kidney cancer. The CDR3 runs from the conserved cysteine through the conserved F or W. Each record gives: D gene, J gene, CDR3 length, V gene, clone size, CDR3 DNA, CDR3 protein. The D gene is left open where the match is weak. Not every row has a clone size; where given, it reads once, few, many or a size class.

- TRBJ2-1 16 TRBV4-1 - TGCGCCAGCAGCCAAGTGGGGAGGTCCACGAACAATGAGCAGTTCTTC CASSQVGRSTNNEQFF
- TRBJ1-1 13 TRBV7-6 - TGTGCCAGCAGCATAACAGGGAGCACTGAAGCTTTCTTT CASSITGSTEAFF
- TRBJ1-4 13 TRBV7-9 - TGTGCCGCGCTGCCGCTAACTAATGAAAAACTGTTTTTT CAALPLTNEKLFF
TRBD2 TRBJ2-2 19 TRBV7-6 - TGTGCCAGCAGCTTAGATGTGTTAGCGGGGGGCGCGAACACCGGGGAGCTGTTTTTT CASSLDVLAGGANTGELFF
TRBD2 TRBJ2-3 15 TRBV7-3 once TGTGCCAGCAGCTCGCTAGCGGGAGACACAGATACGCAGTATTTT CASSSLAGDTDTQYF
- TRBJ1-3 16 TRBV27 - TGTGCCAGCTCAAAGGGGGGTGCGAGTAGTGGAAACACCATATATTTT CASSKGGASSGNTIYF
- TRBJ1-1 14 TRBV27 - TGTGCCAGCAGTTGGGGGGCGGTTGACACTGAAGCTTTCTTT CASSWGAVDTEAFF
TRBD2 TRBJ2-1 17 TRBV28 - TGTGCCAGCAGCATTCGACGGCGGGAGGGCCGTGGTAATGAGCAGTTCTTC CASSIRRREGRGNEQFF
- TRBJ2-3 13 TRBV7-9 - TGTGCCAGCAGCTTCGGCCCCGTGGATACGCAGTATTTT CASSFGPVDTQYF
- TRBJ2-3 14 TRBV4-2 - TGTGCCAGCAGCCAAGAGCCAGGGGCAGATACGCAGTATTTT CASSQEPGADTQYF
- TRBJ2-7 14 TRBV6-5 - TGTGCCAGCTCATCGTGGGAGACCTCCTACGAGCAGTACTTC CASSSWETSYEQYF
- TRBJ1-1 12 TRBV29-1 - TGCAGCGCCGACGGGGGTCGAACTGAAGCTTTCTTT CSADGGRTEAFF
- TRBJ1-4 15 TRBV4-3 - TGCGCCAGCAGCCGAGGGGGGGCAATTAATGAAAAACTGTTTTTT CASSRGGAINEKLFF
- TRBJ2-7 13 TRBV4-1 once TGCGCCAGCAGCCATAGTCCCGCCTACGAGCAGTACTTC CASSHSPAYEQYF
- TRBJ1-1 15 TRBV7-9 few TGTGCCAGCAGCTTCAGCGGGTCCCTGAACACTGAAGCTTTCTTT CASSFSGSLNTEAFF
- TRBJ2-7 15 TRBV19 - TGTGCCAGTAGTCCACGCCACACAGGGACGTACGAGCAGTACTTC CASSPRHTGTYEQYF
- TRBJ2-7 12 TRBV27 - TGTGCCAGCAGTTCACAGGGCTACGAGCAGTACTTC CASSSQGYEQYF
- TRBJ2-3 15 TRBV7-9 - TGTGCCAGCAGCTTAGTGGGATTAAGCACAGATACGCAGTATTTT CASSLVGLSTDTQYF
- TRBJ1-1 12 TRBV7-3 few TGTGCCAGCAGCCACTCAGGCACTGAAGCTTTCTTT CASSHSGTEAFF
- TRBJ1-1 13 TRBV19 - TGTGCCAGTAGTCTCGCAGGGGCTACTGAAGCTTTCTTT CASSLAGATEAFF
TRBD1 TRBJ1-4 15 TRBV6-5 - TGTGCCAGCAGTCGTGGGACAGGGAGGATTGAAAAACTGTTTTTT CASSRGTGRIEKLFF
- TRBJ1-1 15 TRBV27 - TGTGCCAGCAGTTTAAATGGCCGGATGAACACTGAAGCTTTCTTT CASSLNGRMNTEAFF
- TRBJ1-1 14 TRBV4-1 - TGCGCCAGCAGCCACTATACAGGGAACACTGAAGCTTTCTTT CASSHYTGNTEAFF
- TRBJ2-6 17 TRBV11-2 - TGTGCCAGCAGCCAAGCCGAGGGGGACCCCGGGGCCAACGTCCTGACTTTC CASSQAEGDPGANVLTF
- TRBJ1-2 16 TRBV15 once TGTGCCACCAGCAGAGACCGAGCTTGGGGAATGCATGGCTACACCTTC CATSRDRAWGMHGYTF
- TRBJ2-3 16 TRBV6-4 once TGTGCCAGCAGTGACTCCTGGGGGCAGGGCACAGATACGCAGTATTTT CASSDSWGQGTDTQYF
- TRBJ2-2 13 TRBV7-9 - TGTGCCAGCAGCTTCGTGGAAACCGGGGAGCTGTTTTTT CASSFVETGELFF
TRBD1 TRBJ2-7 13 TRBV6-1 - TGTGCCAGCAGTGTTGGGACAGGGCGCGAGCAGTACTTC CASSVGTGREQYF
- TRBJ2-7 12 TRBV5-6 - TGTGCCAGCAGCCCCGGGTCCTACGAGCAGTACTTC CASSPGSYEQYF
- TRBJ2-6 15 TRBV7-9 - TGTGCCAGCAGCTCAGGGTACTCTGGGGCCAACGTCCTGACTTTC CASSSGYSGANVLTF
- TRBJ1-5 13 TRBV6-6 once TGTGCCGGGCCCGAAATAGGGAGGCAGCCCCAGCATTTT CAGPEIGRQPQHF
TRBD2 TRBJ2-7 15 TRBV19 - TGTGCCAGTAGTCCCGGACTAGCGGGAGGGTACGAGCAGTACTTC CASSPGLAGGYEQYF
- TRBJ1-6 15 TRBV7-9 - TGTGCCAGCAGCCAAAGGCAGCGAAATAATTCACCCCTCCACTTT CASSQRQRNNSPLHF
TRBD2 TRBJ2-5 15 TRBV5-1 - TGCGCCAGCAGCTACGCGGCGGGGGGGCTGGAGACCCAGTACTTC CASSYAAGGLETQYF
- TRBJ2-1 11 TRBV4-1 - TGCGCCAGCAGCCACTACAATGAGCAGTTCTTC CASSHYNEQFF
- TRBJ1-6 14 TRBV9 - TGTGCCAGCACACAGGGCTCCTATAATTCACCCCTCCACTTT CASTQGSYNSPLHF
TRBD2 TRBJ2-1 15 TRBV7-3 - TGTGCCAGCAGCTTAAGCGGGAGTATGTACAATGAGCAGTTCTTC CASSLSGSMYNEQFF
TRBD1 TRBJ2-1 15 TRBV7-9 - TGTGCCAGCAGCGACCGGGACAGGCCCAGGGATGAGCAGTTCTTC CASSDRDRPRDEQFF
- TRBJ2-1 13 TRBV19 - TGTGCCAGTAGTGTAGCTTGGGCCCGCGAGCAGTTCTTC CASSVAWAREQFF
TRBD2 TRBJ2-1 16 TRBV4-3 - TGCGCCAGCAGCGGGGCTAGCGGGCCGGCAAAGGCTGAGCAGTTCTTC CASSGASGPAKAEQFF
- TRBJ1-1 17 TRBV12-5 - TGTGCTAGTGGTTTGGTACTATCGGGGAGGCCTAACACTGAAGCTTTCTTT CASGLVLSGRPNTEAFF
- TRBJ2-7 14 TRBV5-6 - TGTGCCAGCAGAGGGGCGCGAAGTGGCTACGAGCAGTACTTC CASRGARSGYEQYF
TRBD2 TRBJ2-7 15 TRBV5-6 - TGTGCCAGCAGCTTTGGGACTAGCGGGATTACAAAGCAGTACTTC CASSFGTSGITKQYF
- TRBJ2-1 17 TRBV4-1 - TGCGCCAGCAGCCTCCTCGAGGGGGGGGTGGTGAACAATGAGCAGTTCTTC CASSLLEGGVVNNEQFF
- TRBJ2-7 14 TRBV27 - TGTGCCAGCAGCCCTGGTGGCACATCCTACGAGCAGTACTTC CASSPGGTSYEQYF
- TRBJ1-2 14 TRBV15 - TGTGCCACCAGCAGAGTGGAGGGATGGAATGGCTACACCTTC CATSRVEGWNGYTF
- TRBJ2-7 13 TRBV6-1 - TGTGCCAGCAGTACCCTCAGGGCGTACGAGCAGTACTTC CASSTLRAYEQYF
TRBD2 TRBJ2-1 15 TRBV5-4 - TGTGCCAGCAGCTCCGGGACTAGCGGACACAATGAGCAGTTCTTC CASSSGTSGHNEQFF
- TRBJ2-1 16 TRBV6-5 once TGTGCCAGCAGTTACCGGGGCCCTCTAGCCTACAATGAGCAGTTCTTC CASSYRGPLAYNEQFF
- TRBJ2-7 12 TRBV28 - TGTGCCAGCAGTTTTCCCGGCTACGAGCAGTACTTC CASSFPGYEQYF
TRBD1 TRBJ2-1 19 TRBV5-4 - TGTGCCAGCAGCTGGACCGGGACAGGGGATTACTACTACTACAATGAGCAGTTCTTC CASSWTGTGDYYYYNEQFF